This T cell receptor (beta chain) was found in a study of regulatory T cells. The study's findings and limits: Hydrophobic residues at CDR3 positions 6 and 7 were enriched in conventional CD4+ T cells of CD3G-deficient patients.

V was cut by 3 bases and J by 2 bases, with 12 bases left in between. The CDR3 covers 14 residues. Germline lookup yields CDR1 SGHRS and CDR2 YFSETQ. Regulatory (CD25-high CD127-low) and conventional (CD25-low CD127-high) CD4+ T cells were sorted separately. This clone was seen only once. Its antigen is currently unknown. Amplification used 52 TRBV primers and 13 TRBJ primers. TCRdb keeps only in-frame clones here, not all; method: immunoSEQ multiplex PCR. In the table there are more than 15,000 clones, 84% of which are singletons. Sequencing was done on a sample of conventional CD4+ T cells sorted from blood. The chain has TRBV5-1 and TRBJ2-7, with a tentative D call TRBD2 (6 bases). The source is a person aged 25 to 40 with CD3G deficiency. CDR3 sequence: CASSSGTSTYEQYF. The DNA for the CDR3 is TGCGCCAGCAGCTCGGGGACTTCGACCTACGAGCAGTACTTC.